These 4 T cell receptor beta chains originate from one sample sequenced in a study of OX40 agonist ivuxolimab in advanced cancers. Measured with immunoSEQ multiplex PCR; TCRdb has only the in-frame clones, and not every one. The sample records tens of thousands of clones, roughly 82% being singletons. Sequenced here: CD4+ or CD8+ T cells sorted from blood, sampled in a trial of the OX40 agonist ivuxolimab. The receptors were gathered from an adult with an advanced solid tumor such as melanoma, head and neck, liver or kidney cancer.

A word on this clone: This CDR3 is also generated by other DNA sequences in the sample. The V call is TRBV19, the J call TRBJ2-1; D tentatively fits TRBD1 or TRBD2 (5 bases each). CDR1 LNHDA and CDR2 SQIVND come from the germline V gene (reference sequence). With 10 bases removed from V and 6 bases from J, the gap between germline ends came to 19 bases. The CDR3 sequence is 14 residues long. CDR3 residues: CATLPGTLGNEQFF. In DNA form, the CDR3 reads TGTGCCACTCTCCCTGGGACCCTGGGCAATGAGCAGTTCTTC.

The CDR3: CASSVSGLGYEQYF. CDR3 coding DNA: TGTGCCAGCAGTGTCTCGGGCCTAGGCTACGAGCAGTACTTC. This sequence joins TRBV6-8 and TRBJ2-7; D gene uncertain. This CDR3 has 14 amino acids. Trimming removed 5 bases from V and 3 bases from J, with 14 bases in between. The germline gives CDR1 MNHGY, CDR2 SAAAGT.

This rearrangement joins TRBV7-2 to TRBJ1-5; no clear D gene. Trimming left V 1 base short and J 5 bases short, with 6 bases between. The CDR3 totals 13 residues. CDR1 and CDR2 (germline): SGHTA, FQGNSA. CDR3 residues: CASSLVSDQPQHF. As DNA, the CDR3 is TGTGCCAGCAGCTTAGTATCGGATCAGCCCCAGCATTTT.

Regarding this clone: The same CDR3 is also encoded by other DNA sequences in this sample. The CDR3 here is CSVVPGQGLGNTIYF. The CDR3 DNA reads TGCAGCGTTGTCCCGGGGCAAGGGCTAGGAAACACCATATATTTT. V and J are TRBV29-1 and TRBJ1-3; possibly TRBD1 for D (5 bases). V lost 4 bases and J 4 bases, leaving 17 bases between the germline ends. Germline V gives CDR1 SQVTM, CDR2 ANQGSEA. This CDR3 region has 15 residues.